Listed below are T cell receptor beta chains from one sample, sequenced in a study of blood T cell repertoires in COVID-19. Libraries were prepared by immunoSEQ multiplex PCR; TCRdb keeps only in-frame clonotypes and omits some of them. Among approximately 91,000 clones, about three quarters were seen once, and the ten largest hold around 7%. Sequencing was carried out using peripheral blood. The source of these receptors is an older man with acute or convalescent COVID-19. Each CDR3 is given with its conserved first and last residue. D genes are given only for firm matches. The size field is filled for only some rows; it gives once, few, many or a size class.

clone size,V gene,CDR3 length,J gene,D gene,CDR3 DNA,CDR3 protein
few,TRBV7-9,15,TRBJ1-3,-,TGTGCCAGCAGCCCCGGCGGGGTCTCTGGAAACACCATATATTTT,CASSPGGVSGNTIYF
-,TRBV5-6,14,TRBJ2-5,-,TGTGCCAGCAGCGCGGGATGGGGGCAAGAGACCCAGTACTTC,CASSAGWGQETQYF
-,TRBV5-4,17,TRBJ1-1,-,TGTGCCAGCAGCTGGGGGAGGGCATCTGTATCGGACACTGAAGCTTTCTTT,CASSWGRASVSDTEAFF
-,TRBV6-5,16,TRBJ2-1,TRBD2,TGTGCCAGCAGTTACTCGATCGAGCGGGGGGGCATTGAGCAGTTCTTC,CASSYSIERGGIEQFF
-,TRBV6-5,15,TRBJ1-5,-,TGTGCCAGCAGTCCCTCAGGGAGGGCGAATCAGCCCCAGCATTTT,CASSPSGRANQPQHF
-,TRBV5-1,14,TRBJ1-2,TRBD1,TGCGCCAGCAGGCTCGCAGGGGGCGATCCTGGCTACACCTTC,CASRLAGGDPGYTF
few,TRBV5-4,15,TRBJ1-4,-,TGTGCCAGCAGCCTCTCAGGGGCCACTAATGAAAAACTGTTTTTT,CASSLSGATNEKLFF
-,TRBV5-5,15,TRBJ1-2,TRBD1,TGTGCCAGCAGCAAGGACAGGGGTGGTGGCTATGGCTACACCTTC,CASSKDRGGGYGYTF
-,TRBV5-4,15,TRBJ1-2,TRBD1,TGTGCCAGCAGCTTTTGGGACAGAAGTAACTATGGCTACACCTTC,CASSFWDRSNYGYTF
few,TRBV5-8,17,TRBJ2-3,TRBD1,TGTGCCAGCAGCTTACAGGGGTTCCTACAAAGGACAGATACGCAGTATTTT,CASSLQGFLQRTDTQYF
-,TRBV18,17,TRBJ1-4,TRBD1,TGTGCCAGCTCACCAGTGTCCCCCGGGACAGGGACGGAAAAACTGTTTTTT,CASSPVSPGTGTEKLFF
-,TRBV29-1,11,TRBJ2-5,-,TGCACCGCCATGAGCCAAGAGACCCAGTACTTC,CTAMSQETQYF
-,TRBV7-2,14,TRBJ1-2,-,TGTGCCAGCAGCTTAGGGACATCTAACTATGGCTACACCTTC,CASSLGTSNYGYTF
-,TRBV5-1,15,TRBJ2-2,-,TGCGCCAGCAGCTTGGATCTGGGCAACACCGGGGAGCTGTTTTTT,CASSLDLGNTGELFF
-,TRBV19,15,TRBJ2-7,-,TGTGCCAGTAGTATAGTCAGGGAAGGGACCTACGAGCAGTACTTC,CASSIVREGTYEQYF
-,TRBV7-2,14,TRBJ2-5,-,TGTGCCAGCAGCTTGCTTATTCGGCAAGAGACCCAGTACTTC,CASSLLIRQETQYF
-,TRBV2,15,TRBJ2-2,-,TGTGCCAGCAGTGTACAGGGACCGGGCACCGGGGAGCTGTTTTTT,CASSVQGPGTGELFF
-,TRBV5-5,15,TRBJ1-1,TRBD1,TGTGCCAGCAGCTTGGGGCAGGGGGCCGTCACTGAAGCTTTCTTT,CASSLGQGAVTEAFF
-,TRBV19,14,TRBJ1-1,TRBD1,TGTGCCAGCACCAGGACAGGGGTGATGACTGAAGCTTTCTTT,CASTRTGVMTEAFF
-,TRBV9,13,TRBJ1-1,-,TGTGCCAGCAGCCCTACCCTAGGCTCTGAAGCTTTCTTT,CASSPTLGSEAFF
-,TRBV14,13,TRBJ1-2,-,TGTGCCAGCAGCCAAGGACAGGACTATGGCTACACCTTC,CASSQGQDYGYTF
-,TRBV5-1,16,TRBJ2-7,TRBD2,TGCGCCAGCAGCTTGTCAGGGCGGGAGGGGGCCTACGAGCAGTACTTC,CASSLSGREGAYEQYF
-,TRBV5-4,13,TRBJ2-5,-,TGTGCCAGCACCCCGCGCGATACGGAGACCCAGTACTTC,CASTPRDTETQYF
-,TRBV19,16,TRBJ1-3,TRBD1,TGTGCCAGTAGCTCCGGGGGACAGTCTTTTCGAAACACCATATATTTT,CASSSGGQSFRNTIYF
once,TRBV27,13,TRBJ2-7,TRBD1,TGTGCCAGCGCGGGGACAGGGCCCTACGAGCAGTACTTC,CASAGTGPYEQYF
-,TRBV30,14,TRBJ1-6,TRBD1,TGTGCCTGGAGTGTGGGACAGGGCGATTCACCCCTCCACTTT,CAWSVGQGDSPLHF
-,TRBV7-2,14,TRBJ2-5,TRBD1,TGTGCCAGCAGCTTCGGCAGGGGGAAAGAGACCCAGTACTTC,CASSFGRGKETQYF
once,TRBV19,14,TRBJ2-7,TRBD1,TGTGCCAGTAGTACCGGGACAGGGGGCTACGAGCAGTACTTC,CASSTGTGGYEQYF
-,TRBV29-1,12,TRBJ2-5,-,TGCAGCGTTGAATCAGGTCTGGAGACCCAGTACTTC,CSVESGLETQYF
once,TRBV5-6,15,TRBJ2-7,TRBD1,TGTGCCAGCAGCCCGGGACAGGGGAAGGCCGGCGAGCAGTACTTC,CASSPGQGKAGEQYF
few,TRBV7-3,15,TRBJ1-6,-,TGTGCCAGCAGCTTAATTGGGGGGGCGCGTTCACCCCTCCACTTT,CASSLIGGARSPLHF
few,TRBV5-6,15,TRBJ2-3,-,TGTGCCAGCAGCTTGGCCGCGGGGAACACAGATACGCAGTATTTT,CASSLAAGNTDTQYF
-,TRBV19,18,TRBJ2-1,-,TGTGCCAGTAGTATAGATCTAAGGGGGGGCCAAACATTTAATGAGCAGTTCTTC,CASSIDLRGGQTFNEQFF
once,TRBV5-6,14,TRBJ1-5,TRBD1,TGTGCCAGCAGCTATGACAGGGTCGGTCAGCCCCAGCATTTT,CASSYDRVGQPQHF
once,TRBV28,13,TRBJ1-2,-,TGTGCCAGCAGTCCGGACAGTGACTATGGCTACACCTTC,CASSPDSDYGYTF
-,TRBV6-1,15,TRBJ2-1,TRBD1,TGTGCCAGCAGTGAAGGACAGGGTGGTCTCGGCAAGCAGTTCTTC,CASSEGQGGLGKQFF
-,TRBV5-5,15,TRBJ2-2,TRBD2,TGTGCCAGCAGCTTGGTAGGCGGGGGCACCGGGGAGCTGTTTTTT,CASSLVGGGTGELFF
-,TRBV29-1,11,TRBJ1-2,TRBD1,TGCAGCTCTAGGACAGGGGATGGCTACACCTTC,CSSRTGDGYTF
few,TRBV28,15,TRBJ2-7,TRBD1,TGTGCCAGCAGGTTGCAGGGGGCAAGCTCCTACGAGCAGTACTTC,CASRLQGASSYEQYF
-,TRBV28,16,TRBJ1-6,-,TGTGCCAGCAGTATAGTACGGGGGTCCTATAATTCACCCCTCCACTTT,CASSIVRGSYNSPLHF
-,TRBV29-1,12,TRBJ2-7,-,TGCAGCGTTGTAGTGCCCTCCTACGAGCAGTACTTC,CSVVVPSYEQYF
few,TRBV28,15,TRBJ2-1,TRBD2,TGTGCCAGCAGTCCCGCGGGGGGTGGCTACAATGAGCAGTTCTTC,CASSPAGGGYNEQFF
-,TRBV5-1,13,TRBJ1-4,-,TGCGCCAGCAGCGGGGGGACTGAGGAAAAACTGTTTTTT,CASSGGTEEKLFF
-,TRBV9,15,TRBJ1-2,-,TGTGCCAGCAGCGTAGTCGATACGGGGGGCTGGGGCTACACCTTC,CASSVVDTGGWGYTF
-,TRBV2,13,TRBJ1-2,-,TGTGCCAGCAGTATCGGGGGAGAGAATGGCTACACCTTC,CASSIGGENGYTF
-,TRBV30,15,TRBJ2-1,TRBD2,TGTGCCTGGAGTGTACTCGCGGGGGGCCCTAATGAGCAGTTCTTC,CAWSVLAGGPNEQFF
-,TRBV9,16,TRBJ2-3,TRBD2,TGTGCCAGCAGCCCCCCGACTAGCGGGGGAACAGATACGCAGTATTTT,CASSPPTSGGTDTQYF
-,TRBV5-6,15,TRBJ2-1,TRBD2,TGTGCCAGCAGCTTGGATACTAGCGGGAGGAATGAGCAGTTCTTC,CASSLDTSGRNEQFF
-,TRBV6-5,14,TRBJ2-7,TRBD2,TGTGCCAGCTCACTAGCGGGGAAACAATACGAGCAGTACTTC,CASSLAGKQYEQYF
-,TRBV9,15,TRBJ1-2,TRBD1,TGTGCCAGCAGCGTTACAGGGGCAGGGATCGATGGCTACACCTTC,CASSVTGAGIDGYTF
many,TRBV5-6,14,TRBJ2-1,TRBD1,TGTGCCAGCAGCTTGGGGGACAGGGGGAATGAGCAGTTCTTC,CASSLGDRGNEQFF
once,TRBV29-1,13,TRBJ1-1,-,TGCAGCGTTGGAACAGATTTGAACACTGAAGCTTTCTTT,CSVGTDLNTEAFF
-,TRBV6-6,15,TRBJ2-2,-,TGTGCCAGCAGGACCGGGACATTGAACACCGGGGAGCTGTTTTTT,CASRTGTLNTGELFF
-,TRBV2,13,TRBJ2-1,TRBD2,TGTGCCAGCAGACTAGCGGGAGTCGGAGAGCAGTTCTTC,CASRLAGVGEQFF
-,TRBV11-3,17,TRBJ2-2,-,TGTGCCAGCAGCTTAGATCGGGTAGAGGGGGACGCCGGGGAGCTGTTTTTT,CASSLDRVEGDAGELFF
-,TRBV12-3/TRBV12-4,13,TRBJ1-5,-,TGTGCCAGCAGTACCATTGACACCCAGCCCCAGCATTTT,CASSTIDTQPQHF
-,TRBV5-4,14,TRBJ2-7,-,TGTGCCAGCAGTCACGGCTCTACTAATTACGAGCAGTACTTC,CASSHGSTNYEQYF
-,TRBV9,15,TRBJ2-5,TRBD2,TGTGCCAGCAGCTCTCACGGGGGGATAGAGGAGACCCAGTACTTC,CASSSHGGIEETQYF